This T cell receptor beta chain was recorded in a study of blood T cell repertoires in COVID-19. The junction had 3 bases not matched to a gene; V was cut back by 5 bases and J by 4 bases. Germline V gene lookup returns CDR1 MNHEY and CDR2 SVGAGI. The CDR3 totals 14 residues. The table came from immunoSEQ multiplex PCR; TCRdb's copy has only in-frame clones and leaves some out. Among 220,000 or so clones listed, 70% to 90% were seen once. The source of this sequence is a woman aged 50 to 65 with COVID-19, enrolled during active disease. Material: peripheral blood. The J gene is TRBJ1-3, the V gene TRBV6-5, with 9 positions matching TRBD1. The CDR3 region is CASSIGQGGNTIYF. Here the CDR3 DNA reads TGTGCCAGCAGTATTGGACAGGGGGGAAACACCATATATTTT.